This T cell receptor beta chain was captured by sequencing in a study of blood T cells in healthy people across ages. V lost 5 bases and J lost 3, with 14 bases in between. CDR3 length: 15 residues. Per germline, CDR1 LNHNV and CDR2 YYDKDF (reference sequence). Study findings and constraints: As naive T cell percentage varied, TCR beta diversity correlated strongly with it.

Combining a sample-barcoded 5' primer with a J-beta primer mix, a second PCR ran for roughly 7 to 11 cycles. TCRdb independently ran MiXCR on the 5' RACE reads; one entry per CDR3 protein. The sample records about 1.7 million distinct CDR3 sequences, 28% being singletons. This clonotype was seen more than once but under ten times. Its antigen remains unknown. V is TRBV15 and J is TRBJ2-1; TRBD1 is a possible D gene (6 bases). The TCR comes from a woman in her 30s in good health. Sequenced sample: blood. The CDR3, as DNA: TGTGCCACCAGCGCTAACCGGGACATCTACAATGAGCAGTTCTTC. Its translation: CATSANRDIYNEQFF.